This T cell receptor beta chain was identified in a study of T cell changes during pregnancy in multiple sclerosis. Clones were sequenced by immunoSEQ multiplex PCR, and TCRdb holds only the in-frame ones, with some missing. This sample has approximately 57,000 clones; 80% to 95% occur once, and the top ten carry about 3.7%. V shed 3 bases and J shed 7 bases, with 12 bases lying between them. The germline CDR1 and CDR2 sequences are WSHSY and SAAADI. CDR3 length: 13 amino acids. This receptor was obtained from a female donor in good health, enrolled as a control in a pregnancy study. This chain connects TRBV10-2 to TRBJ1-1; D gene uncertain. This specimen was peripheral blood, taken after pregnancy. The CDR3 DNA sequence: TGCGCCAGCAGTGACTCGGGTCCCCTTGAAGCTTTCTTT. This sequence encodes CASSDSGPLEAFF.